The T cell receptor (beta chain) described here comes from a study of graft-versus-host responses after intestinal transplantation. Study as a whole: Uniformly, recipients were administered anti-thymocyte globulin induction with subsequent tacrolimus and steroids for 3 to 4 years.

With 4 bases removed from V and 6 bases from J, the gap between germline ends came to 14 bases. CDR1 is SNHLY and CDR2 is FYNNEI in the germline V gene. There are 14 residues in the CDR3. Produced via immunoSEQ multiplex PCR; TCRdb's table is partial and in-frame only. The repertoire holds about 9,500 clones, with approximately 90% as singletons. Notes on the study in general: GvH clones were found in recipient marrow; some appeared first in ileum or blood. Circulating GvH clones peaking coincided with falling HvG clones soon after transplant.

This clone has more than one count but fewer than ten. Its cognate antigen is unknown. The chain has TRBV2 and TRBJ2-3; TRBD1 is a possible D gene (5 bases). The receptor was derived from a human patient who received an intestinal transplant, so some T cells may come from the graft donor. Material: PBMCs, obtained 230 to 250 days after intestinal transplant. This chain's CDR3 is CASSAKGALDTQYF. The CDR3 region has the DNA TGTGCCAGCAGTGCTAAAGGGGCCCTGGATACGCAGTATTTT. Drawing the rest from reference TRBV2 and TRBJ2-3, the complete variable domain is EPEVTQTPSHQVTQMGQEVILRCVPISNHLYFYWYRQILGQKVEFLVSFYNNEISEKSEIFDDQFSVERPDGSNFTLKIRSTKLEDSAMYFCASSAKGALDTQYFGPGTRLTVL.